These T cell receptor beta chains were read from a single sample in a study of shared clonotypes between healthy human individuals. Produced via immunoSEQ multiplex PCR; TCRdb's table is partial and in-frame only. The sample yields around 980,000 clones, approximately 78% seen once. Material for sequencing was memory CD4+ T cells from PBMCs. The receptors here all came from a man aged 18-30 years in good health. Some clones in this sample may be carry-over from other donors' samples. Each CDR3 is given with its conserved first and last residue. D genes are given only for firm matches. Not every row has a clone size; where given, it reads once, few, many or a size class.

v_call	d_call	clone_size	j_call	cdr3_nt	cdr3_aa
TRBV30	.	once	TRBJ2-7	TGTGCCTGGAGTGTATGGGCAGGGGACTACGAGCAGTACTTC	CAWSVWAGDYEQYF
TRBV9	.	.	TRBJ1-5	TGTGCCAGCAGCGTTTCCCTCAGGGCCCCCTTCGGCAATCAGCCCCAGCATTTT	CASSVSLRAPFGNQPQHF
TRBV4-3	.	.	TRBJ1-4	TGCGCCAGCAGCCCACAGGGAGGTGAAAAACTGTTTTTT	CASSPQGGEKLFF
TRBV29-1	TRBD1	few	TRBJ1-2	TGCAGCGTTGCTTCGGGACAGGGTCGCGGCTACACCTTC	CSVASGQGRGYTF
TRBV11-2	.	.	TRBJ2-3	TGTGCCAGCAGCTTAGGCTTAGCCACGGGCACAGATACGCAGTATTTT	CASSLGLATGTDTQYF
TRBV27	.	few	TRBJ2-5	TGTGCCAGCAGTCAAAGAGGGGTAGCGCCACAAGAGACCCAGTACTTC	CASSQRGVAPQETQYF
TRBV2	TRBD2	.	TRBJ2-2	TGTGCCAGCGGAGGAGGGACTAGCGGGAGAGTTCGGATGGACACCGGGGAGCTGTTTTTT	CASGGGTSGRVRMDTGELFF
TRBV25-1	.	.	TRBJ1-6	TGTGCCAGCAGTGAATTGGGCATCTATTCACCCCTCCACTTT	CASSELGIYSPLHF
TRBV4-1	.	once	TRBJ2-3	TGCGCCAGCCGCCGAACAGGGGACTTTAGCACAGATACGCAGTATTTT	CASRRTGDFSTDTQYF
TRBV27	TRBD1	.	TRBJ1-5	TGTGCCAGCAGTCCGCTAGGACAGGGATATCAGCCCCAGCATTTT	CASSPLGQGYQPQHF
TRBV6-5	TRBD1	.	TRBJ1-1	TGTGCCAGCATTAAAGACGGACAGGGGAACACTGAAGCTTTCTTT	CASIKDGQGNTEAFF
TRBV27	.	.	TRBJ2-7	TGTGCCAGCGGTGGAGACGGCTCCTACGAGCAGTACTTC	CASGGDGSYEQYF
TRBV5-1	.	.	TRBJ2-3	TGCGCCAGCAGCTTGATGGCTAAGCGGTCCACAGATACGCAGTATTTT	CASSLMAKRSTDTQYF
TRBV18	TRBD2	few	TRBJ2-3	TGTGCCAGCTCACCTGGTCGGAGTAGCGGGAAAATTGATACGCAGTATTTT	CASSPGRSSGKIDTQYF
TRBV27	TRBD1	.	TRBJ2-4	TGTGCCAGCAGTCCATGGACAGGAGTAGCCAAAAACATTCAGTACTTC	CASSPWTGVAKNIQYF
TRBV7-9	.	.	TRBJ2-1	TGTGCCAGCAGCCCAAACAGGGTTTACTACAATGAGCAGTTCTTC	CASSPNRVYYNEQFF
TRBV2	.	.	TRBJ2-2	TGTGCCAGCAGTGAACAGGGATACACCGGGGAGCTGTTTTTT	CASSEQGYTGELFF
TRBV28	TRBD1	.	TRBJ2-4	TGTGCCAGCAGTCACGACAGGGGCTTACTAGCCAAAAACATTCAGTACTTC	CASSHDRGLLAKNIQYF
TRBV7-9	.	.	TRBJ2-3	TGTGCCAGCAGCTTCAGTTCCCCGGAAGATACGCAGTATTTT	CASSFSSPEDTQYF
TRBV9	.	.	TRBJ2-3	TGTGCCAGCAGCGTAGAGGCGACGCAGTATTTT	CASSVEATQYF
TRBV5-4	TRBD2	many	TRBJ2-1	TGTGCCAGCAGCTTGTCACTAGCGGGATTGGAGCAGTTCTTC	CASSLSLAGLEQFF
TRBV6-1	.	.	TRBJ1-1	TGTGCCAGCAGTGTAGGTCCCGGACAGGAAGCTTTCTTT	CASSVGPGQEAFF
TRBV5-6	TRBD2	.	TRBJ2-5	TGTGCCAGCAGCCCCTTAGCGGGAAACCAAGAGACCCAGTACTTC	CASSPLAGNQETQYF
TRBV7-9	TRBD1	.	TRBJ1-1	TGTGCCAGCAGCTTAATAAGGACAGGCCCTGGAATGAACACTGAAGCTTTCTTT	CASSLIRTGPGMNTEAFF
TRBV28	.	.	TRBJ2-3	TGTGCCAGCAGTCCCCAGAGCCACAGGGTGGAGGAGTATTTT	CASSPQSHRVEEYF
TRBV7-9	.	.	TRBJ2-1	TGTGCCAGCAGCCCCGGGATGGCCCAAAGGGATGAGCAGTTCTTC	CASSPGMAQRDEQFF
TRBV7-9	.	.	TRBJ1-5	TGTGCCAGCAGCCGTGGGGGGGGCAATCAGCCCCAGCATTTT	CASSRGGGNQPQHF
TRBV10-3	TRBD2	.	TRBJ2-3	TGTGCCATTAGGACTAGCGGTCGCACAGATACGCAGTATTTT	CAIRTSGRTDTQYF
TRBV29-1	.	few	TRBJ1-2	TGCAGCTTCGGGGAGGGCGGCTATGGCTACACCTTC	CSFGEGGYGYTF
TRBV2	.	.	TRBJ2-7	TGTGCCAGCAGGAAGGAGACAGCCTACGAGCAGTACTTC	CASRKETAYEQYF
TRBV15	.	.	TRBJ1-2	TGTGCCACCAGCGGGGGCGTTAACTATGGCTACACCTTC	CATSGGVNYGYTF
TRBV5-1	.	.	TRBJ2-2	TGCGCCAGCAGCTCTAAACCCAAAACTAGCAATGGAGCCGGGGAGCTGTTTTTT	CASSSKPKTSNGAGELFF
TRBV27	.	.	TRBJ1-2	TGTGCCAGCAGCCTTGTACGGTCAGGGCAGGGGCTTTATGGCTACACCTTC	CASSLVRSGQGLYGYTF
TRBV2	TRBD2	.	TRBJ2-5	TGTGCCAGCAGTGAAGCGCTTCGGGGAGGGGAGACCCAGTACTTC	CASSEALRGGETQYF
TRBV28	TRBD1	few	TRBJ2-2	TGTGCCACCCCGACAGGGCTGAACACCGGGGAGCTGTTTTTT	CATPTGLNTGELFF
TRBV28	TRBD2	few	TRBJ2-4	TGTGCCAGCAGTTTAACCCGTTCGACTAGCGGGAGGATCCTGTCCATTCAGTACTTC	CASSLTRSTSGRILSIQYF
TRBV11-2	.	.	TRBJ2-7	TGTGCCAGCAGCTCGACAGTGGACTACGAGCAGTACTTC	CASSSTVDYEQYF
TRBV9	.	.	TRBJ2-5	TGTGCCAGCGCCCCTCTAGAAAGGGGGACCCAGTACTTC	CASAPLERGTQYF
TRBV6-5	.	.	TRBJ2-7	TGTGCCAGTAGTTCTAGGGGCTACGAGCAGTACTTC	CASSSRGYEQYF
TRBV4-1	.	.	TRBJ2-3	TGCGCCAGCAGCCGAGGAAGTAGCGGACACACAGATACGCAGTATTTT	CASSRGSSGHTDTQYF
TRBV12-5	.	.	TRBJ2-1	TGTGCTAGTGGTTTGGTACGGTCGGATAATCACAATGAGCAGTTCTTC	CASGLVRSDNHNEQFF
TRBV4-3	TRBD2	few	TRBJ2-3	TGCGCCAGCAGCCAAGAGGGGCGGGAGGCAGATACGCAGTATTTT	CASSQEGREADTQYF
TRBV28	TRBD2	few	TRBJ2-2	TGTGCCAGCAGACTTAGCGGGAGGCCCGGCACCGGGGAGCTGTTTTTT	CASRLSGRPGTGELFF
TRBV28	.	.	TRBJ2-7	TGTGCCAGCAGTCTCTCCGGGACGGCCTCCTACGAGCAGTACTTC	CASSLSGTASYEQYF
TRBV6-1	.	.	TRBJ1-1	TGTGCCAGCAGTGAAGAAAGGGGAATCCCCACTGAAGCTTTCTTT	CASSEERGIPTEAFF
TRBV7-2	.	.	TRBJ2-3	TGTGCCAGCAGCTTCTCGGGCCTCACAGATACGCAGTATTTT	CASSFSGLTDTQYF
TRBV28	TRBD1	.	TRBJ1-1	TGTGCCAGCAGCGAGACAGGGGCTGAAGCTTTCTTT	CASSETGAEAFF
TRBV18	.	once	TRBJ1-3	TGTGCCAGCTCACCCCGACAGGACGTAGGGGACACCATATATTTT	CASSPRQDVGDTIYF
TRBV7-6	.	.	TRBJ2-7	TGTGCCAGCAGCTTAAGTCAGGCCTACGAGCAGTACTTC	CASSLSQAYEQYF
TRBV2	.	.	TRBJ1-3	TGTGCCAGCGGTCAGGGACCTCACTCTGGAAACACCATATATTTT	CASGQGPHSGNTIYF